This T cell receptor (beta chain) was captured in a study of blood T cell repertoires in COVID-19. J was trimmed by 3 bases and V by 4 bases; bases with no gene match: 2. Germline V gene data show CDR1 as LGHDT and CDR2 as YNNKEL (reference sequence). There are 14 residues in the CDR3. TCRdb keeps only in-frame clones here, not all; method: immunoSEQ multiplex PCR. The table shows roughly 500,000 clones, with approximately 85% occurring only once. The gene calls are TRBV3-1 (or the pseudogene TRBV3-2) and TRBJ2-7, with TRBD2 matching over 11 bases. This TCR came from a human donor in a cohort sampled during active COVID-19. The sample consisted of peripheral blood. The CDR3 is CASSRLAGIYEQYF. In DNA form, the CDR3 reads TGTGCCAGCAGCCGACTAGCGGGAATCTACGAGCAGTACTTC.